This TCR beta chain was found in a study of regulatory T cells in long-lasting Graves disease. For the study at large: New Graves' disease cases had less than 3 months of antithyroid drugs. Study-level findings and limits: Public clonotype sharing was higher in persistent than newly diagnosed patients. There were preferences for TRBV28, TRBJ1-2 and TRBJ2-5 in persistent disease.

Time point defined: newly diagnosed GD, antithyroid drugs for less than 3 months. There was RNA extracted from PBMCs, and the TCR library was made from it. Assembly of TCR beta libraries relied on iRepertoire HTBI primers together with Arm-PCR of CDR3 regions. TCRdb analysed the multiplex PCR reads with MiXCR anew, one entry per CDR3 protein. This table has roughly 420,000 distinct CDR3 sequences, less than 20% appearing once. As for this clonotype: What it binds is not known.

The germline V gene has CDR1 SGHNT and CDR2 YENEEA. Deletions cut 6 bases from V and 7 bases from J, with 24 bases between. The CDR3 runs to 17 residues. The same specimen was also included in a second study, on T cells in Graves' hyperthyroidism and ophthalmopathy. Turning to that study: When the TCR CDR3 underwent first-round RT-PCR, the HTBI primer set was used.

The source is a woman aged 25-40 years with Graves disease. The source was peripheral blood mononuclear cells (PBMCs), collected at new diagnosis, from a patient treated with antithyroid drugs. The J gene is TRBJ1-4, the V gene TRBV11-3; D is unresolved. In nucleotides, the CDR3 is TGTGCCAGCAGAGGACCAGCGATCGATACACTTAGTGAAAAACTGTTTTTT. Its translation is CASRGPAIDTLSEKLFF.